Presented here are 18 T cell receptor beta chains from one specimen sequenced in a study of T cells in Graves' hyperthyroidism and ophthalmopathy. It was RNA transcripts that yielded the amplified TCR beta CDR3 regions. Researchers ran a first-round RT-PCR on the TCR CDR3 using the HTBI primer set. TCRdb reanalysed the multiplex PCR reads using MiXCR and keeps one entry per CDR3 protein. This table has 130,000 to 150,000 distinct CDR3 sequences, 22% appearing once. Sequenced input: blood. The receptor source for this set is a woman aged 45-60 years with Graves' hyperthyroidism that later progressed to Graves' ophthalmopathy.

This clonotype occurred a few times. Its ends do not fully match the called genes, so a read error is possible. The genes are TRBV12-3 or TRBV12-4 and TRBJ2-1; 15 bases agree with TRBD2. The CDR3 runs 16 residues. The CDR3 is CASSRRTSGRGYEQLF. CDR3 nucleotides: TGTGCCAGCAGTCGCCGGACTAGCGGGAGGGGCTATGAGCAGCTCTTC.

This clonotype was counted only a few times. CDR3 DNA: TGTGCCAGTATCGAAGGGGGGATCCAGCCCCAGCATTTT. It specifies CASIEGGIQPQHF. The rearrangement links TRBV19 to TRBJ1-5; D possibly corresponds to TRBD1 (6 bases). The CDR3 covers 13 residues. From germline, CDR1 is LNHDA and CDR2 SQIVND (reference sequence). With 7 bases removed from V and 7 bases from J, the gap between germline ends came to 14 bases.

J is TRBJ2-5 and V is TRBV5-1; perhaps TRBD2 as D (7 bases). The DNA end lines up better with TRBJ2-1; the J call may be wrong. CDR3 length: 16 residues. CDR1 is SGHRS, CDR2 YFSETQ, per germline. This CDR3 is CASSFQGIGRGETQFF. The CDR3 nucleotides read TGCGCCAGCAGCTTTCAGGGGATTGGGAGGGGAGAGACCCAGTTCTTC.

This clonotype occurred many times. The chain links TRBV11-2 to TRBJ2-2; 9 positions match TRBD1. The junction had 10 bases not matched to a gene; V was cut back by 4 bases and J by 4 bases. The CDR3 length is 17 residues. From germline, CDR1 is SGHAT and CDR2 FQNNGV. The CDR3 sequence is CASSWGQGNYGTGELFF. As DNA, the CDR3 is TGTGCCAGCAGCTGGGGACAGGGAAATTATGGCACCGGGGAGCTGTTTTTT.

About this clonotype: This may come from a read error, since a much larger clone is one base off. The chain is built from TRBV28 and TRBJ2-2; 7 bases agree with TRBD2. The germline CDR1 and CDR2 sequences are MDHEN and SYDVKM. The CDR3 contains 11 residues. CDR3 sequence: CVPGRGRELSF. In nucleotides, the CDR3 is TGCGTTCCCGGGAGAGGGAGGGAGCTGTCTTTT. Supplemented by reference TRBV28 and TRBJ2-2, the full variable domain reads DVKVTQSSRYLVKRTGEKVFLECVQDMDHENMFWYRQDPGLGLRLIYFSYDVKMKEKGDIPEGYSVSREKKERFSLILESASTNQTSMYLCVPGRGRELSFGEGSRLTVL.

This clonotype showed up just a few times. The chain employs TRBV12-3 or TRBV12-4 and TRBJ1-3; 7 bases are a match to TRBD1. The CDR3 spans 16 residues. Trimming cost V 5 bases and J 0 bases; bases outside gene matches: 7. CDR3 sequence: CASSPTGFHSGNTIYF. In nucleotides, the CDR3 is TGTGCCAGCAGTCCGACAGGGTTTCACTCTGGAAACACCATATATTTT.

This clonotype was detected ten times or more. The chain joins TRBV7-2 to TRBJ1-2, with D possibly being TRBD1 (5 bases). CDR3 length: 14 amino acids. Germline CDR1 SGHTA, CDR2 FQGNSA. Trimming cost V 3 bases and J 4 bases, with 12 bases left between them. CDR3 residues: CASSLATGGYGYTF. CDR3 DNA sequence: TGTGCCAGCAGCTTGGCCACAGGCGGCTATGGCTACACCTTC.

This clonotype was picked up many times. This chain connects TRBV7-3 to TRBJ2-2, with 9 bases lining up with TRBD2. CDR1 SGHTA and CDR2 FQGTGA come from the germline V gene. The CDR3 is 17 residues long. Losses at the gene ends were 8 bases for V and 2 bases for J; bases not matched to a gene: 12. CDR3 sequence reads: CASAPGALAGNTGELFF. CDR3 nucleotides: TGTGCCAGCGCCCCCGGGGCCCTAGCGGGAAACACCGGGGAGCTGTTTTTT.

This clonotype was detected ten times or more. The rearrangement uses TRBV3-1 and TRBJ2-7; 9 bases align to TRBD2. After removal of 0 bases from V and 2 bases from J, the junction contained 5 bases not matched to a gene. The germline gives CDR1 LGHDT, CDR2 YNNKEL (reference sequence). The CDR3 runs 16 residues. CDR3 loop: CASSQDGLASTYEQYF. The DNA of the CDR3 is TGTGCCAGCAGCCAAGACGGACTAGCGAGCACCTACGAGCAGTACTTC.

CDR3 residues: CASRGNFGTPGSTDTQYF. CDR3 DNA: TGTGCCAGCAGGGGGAATTTCGGGACACCCGGAAGCACAGATACGCAGTATTTT. This chain uses TRBV7-9 with TRBJ2-3, with a weak D call TRBD1 (6 bases). The germline CDR1 and CDR2 sequences are SEHNR and FQNEAQ (reference sequence). Trimming cost V 6 bases and J 0 bases, with 22 bases left between them. CDR3 length: 18 residues.

This clonotype was seen a handful of times. J is TRBJ2-5 and V is TRBV7-9, with TRBD2 matching over 13 bases. J was trimmed by 7 bases and V by 3 bases; bases with no gene match: 2. Germline V lookup: CDR1 SEHNR, CDR2 FQNEAQ (reference sequence). There are 14 residues in the CDR3. The CDR3 region is CASSFGLAGVTQYF. The CDR3 DNA sequence: TGTGCCAGCAGCTTTGGACTAGCGGGAGTGACCCAGTACTTC. The whole variable domain, remainder taken from reference TRBV7-9 and TRBJ2-5, is DTGVSQNPRHKITKRGQNVTFRCDPISEHNRLYWYRQTLGQGPEFLTYFQNEAQLEKSRLLSDRFSAERPKGSFSTLEIQRTEQGDSAMYLCASSFGLAGVTQYFGPGTRLLVL.

The count of this clonotype is one. One end of the junction fails to match germline, which may point to a read error. The chain combines TRBV28 with TRBJ2-4; possible D gene TRBD2, 6 bases. Germline loops: CDR1 MDHEN, CDR2 SYDVKM. This CDR3 has 15 amino acids. CDR3 in amino acids: CASSRGSGGKNNQYF. The CDR3 DNA follows: TGTGCCAGCAGCCGAGGTTCGGGCGGGAAAAACAATCAGTACTTC.

Concerning this clonotype itself: With a much larger clone just one base away, this may be a read error. V and J are TRBV6-2 or TRBV6-3 and TRBJ2-3; TRBD2 agrees at 9 bases. Germline V gene lookup returns CDR1 MNHEY and CDR2 SVGEGT. Germline trimming cut 6 bases from V and 3 bases from J; bases unmatched to any gene: 16. The CDR3 is 18 amino acids. This chain's CDR3 is CASRIIAPAGGPTDTQYF. The CDR3 DNA follows: TGTGCCAGCAGAATTATCGCCCCTGCGGGAGGGCCGACAGATACGCAGTATTTT.

This clonotype came up many times. In nucleotides, the CDR3 is TGCAGTGCTAGAGGAAGGGGGAGGACAGATACGCAGTATTTT. Its protein product is CSARGRGRTDTQYF. The chain has TRBV20-1 and TRBJ2-3; either TRBD1 or TRBD2 may fit D (6 bases each). This CDR3 is 14 amino acids long. V dropped 1 base and J dropped 3 bases, with 11 bases sitting between them. Germline V lookup: CDR1 DFQATT, CDR2 SNEGSKA (reference sequence).

The table lists this clonotype with many counts. The chain employs TRBV7-9 and TRBJ2-3; D remains ambiguous. Germline CDR1 is SEHNR and CDR2 is FQNEAQ (reference sequence). The V and J ends lost 4 bases and 3 bases respectively, with 11 bases between them. The CDR3 runs to 14 residues. CDR3 DNA: TGTGCCAGCAGCTATACGTTCTCGACAGATACGCAGTATTTT. It yields the protein CASSYTFSTDTQYF.

This clonotype was counted many times. The chain is built from TRBV12-3 or TRBV12-4 and TRBJ1-1; no definite D call. This CDR3 is 12 amino acids long. The V end lost 6 bases, the J end lost 3 bases, and 8 bases lay between the germline ends. The CDR3 sequence is CASSEGYTEAFF. Written as DNA, the CDR3 is TGTGCCAGCAGCGAGGGCTACACTGAAGCTTTCTTT.

This clonotype was picked up a small number of times. The V gene is TRBV29-1, the J gene TRBJ1-1; D not resolved. Germline CDR1 is SQVTM and CDR2 is ANQGSEA. The ends were cut back, 7 bases at V and 0 bases at J, with 18 bases in the middle. The CDR3 consists of 15 residues. CDR3 residues: CSAESGGSLNTEAFF. CDR3 sequence (DNA): TGCAGCGCCGAAAGTGGAGGGAGCCTGAACACTGAAGCTTTCTTT. Full variable domain (remainder filled in from reference TRBV29-1 and TRBJ1-1): SAVISQKPSRDICQRGTSLTIQCQVDSQVTMMFWYRQQPGQSLTLIATANQGSEATYESGFVIDKFPISRPNLTFSTLTVSNMSPEDSSIYLCSAESGGSLNTEAFFGQGTRLTVV.

The sample holds one count of this clonotype. This could be a read error, since a much larger clone is one nucleotide away. The V gene is TRBV6-1, the J gene TRBJ1-5; tentative D call: TRBD1 (5 bases). This CDR3 spans 14 amino acids. From germline, CDR1 is MNHNS and CDR2 SASEGT. Trimming cost V 4 bases and J 0 bases, with 7 bases left between them. In DNA form, the CDR3 reads TGTGCCAGCAGTGGGGGCGCTAGCAATCAGCCCCAGCATTTT. This codes for CASSGGASNQPQHF.